Listed below are T cell receptor beta chains from one sample, sequenced in a study of blood T cell repertoires in COVID-19. Libraries were prepared by immunoSEQ multiplex PCR; TCRdb keeps only in-frame clonotypes and omits some of them. Here the sample spans roughly 200,000 clones, almost 90% being singletons. Sequenced material: peripheral blood. These TCRs come from a man aged 18 to 30 with active or convalescent COVID-19. Both conserved end residues are part of each CDR3. The D gene is left open where the match is weak. A row's size may be missing; if present it is once, few, many or a size class.

j_call v_call clone_size d_call cdr3_nt cdr3_aa
TRBJ2-1 TRBV6-5 - TRBD2 TGTGCCAGCAGTTACTCTGGAGCGGGAGCTGATGAGCAGTTCTTC CASSYSGAGADEQFF
TRBJ2-7 TRBV19 - - TGTGCCAGTACCGCAGGGCCCGGCGTAGAGCAGTACTTC CASTAGPGVEQYF
TRBJ1-2 TRBV28 - - TGTGCCAGCCGCTTCCCGAGGCCTGACTATGGCTACACCTTC CASRFPRPDYGYTF
TRBJ2-3 TRBV7-9 - TRBD2 TGTGCCAGCAGCCCTGGTCTGGGGGGAGCGGGGATAGATACGCAGTATTTT CASSPGLGGAGIDTQYF
TRBJ2-7 TRBV4-1 - - TGCGCCAGCAGCCAAGATTACGGAGGTCTGGGCTACGAGCAGTACTTC CASSQDYGGLGYEQYF
TRBJ1-3 TRBV28 - - TGTGCCTCCCTGTTTCGAAACACCATATATTTT CASLFRNTIYF
TRBJ2-7 TRBV6-6 - TRBD2 TGTGCCAGCAGGCCCACTAGCGGGAGGACCCACGAGCAGTACTTC CASRPTSGRTHEQYF
TRBJ2-2 TRBV19 - TRBD2 TGTGCCAGTAGTATCTCGAGCGGGAGGCTAAACACCGGGGAGCTGTTTTTT CASSISSGRLNTGELFF
TRBJ1-2 TRBV29-1 - - TGCAGCGTCGGAGGGACGGACAACTATGGCTACACCTTC CSVGGTDNYGYTF
TRBJ2-1 TRBV4-1 - TRBD2 TGCGCCAGCAGCCAAGAACTAGCGGAGTACAATGAGCAGTTCTTC CASSQELAEYNEQFF
TRBJ2-1 TRBV30 - - TGTGCCTGGAGTGACACCTACAATGAGCAGTTCTTC CAWSDTYNEQFF
TRBJ1-5 TRBV6-5 - - TGTGCCAGCAGAGCACAGGGTTCTAGCAATCAGCCCCAGCATTTT CASRAQGSSNQPQHF
TRBJ2-5 TRBV19 once TRBD1 TGTGCCAGTAGTAAATGGACAGGCGTAGAGACCCAGTACTTC CASSKWTGVETQYF
TRBJ2-1 TRBV7-7 - TRBD2 TGTGCTAGCAGCTTAGGAACTAGCGGGAGATATGAGCAGTTCTTC CASSLGTSGRYEQFF
TRBJ1-2 TRBV7-6 few TRBD1 TGTGCCAGCAGTCAAGGACAGGGGGCTGCGTTGGTCGGATATGGCTACACCTTC CASSQGQGAALVGYGYTF
TRBJ1-2 TRBV5-1 - - TGCGCCAGCAGCTTGGTTAGGCAGAGAGCTAACTATGACTACACCTTC CASSLVRQRANYDYTF
TRBJ1-6 TRBV6-1 - - TGTGCCAGCAGTGAAAACACAGGGATTAATTCACCCCTCCACTTT CASSENTGINSPLHF
TRBJ2-2 TRBV5-1 - TRBD1 TGCGCCAGCAGCTTGGTCGGGCAGGGGGCCGGGACCGGGGAGCTGTTTTTT CASSLVGQGAGTGELFF
TRBJ1-1 TRBV20-1 - - TGCAGTGCCGCGCCGACAGGTGAAGCTTTCTTT CSAAPTGEAFF
TRBJ1-5 TRBV27 - TRBD1 TGTGCCAGCAGTCCCCTCGACAGGGTCAATCAGCCCCAGCATTTT CASSPLDRVNQPQHF
TRBJ2-1 TRBV5-4 - - TGTGCCAGCAGCTCTCAGGGGGGCCATGAGCAGTTCTTC CASSSQGGHEQFF
TRBJ2-5 TRBV11-1 - TRBD1 TGTGCCAGCAGTCGATGGGACAGCCAAGAGACCCAGTACTTC CASSRWDSQETQYF
TRBJ2-7 TRBV19 - - TGTGCCAGTAGTCTCCTCTCCGGGACCTACGAGCAGTACTTC CASSLLSGTYEQYF
TRBJ2-7 TRBV28 - TRBD2 TGTGCCAGCAGTTTATACGGCGGGACTAGCGGGAGGCCCTACGAGCAGTACTTC CASSLYGGTSGRPYEQYF
TRBJ1-1 TRBV15 - TRBD1 TGTGCCACCAGCGGCACCGGGACAGGGACCACTGAAGCTTTCTTT CATSGTGTGTTEAFF
TRBJ1-6 TRBV5-1 - - TGCGCCAGCAGCTTGGCACGGGGAAAGCGGACGGAGGATAATTCACCCCTCCACTTT CASSLARGKRTEDNSPLHF
TRBJ2-7 TRBV19 - - TGTGCCAGTAGTATAGAAATTGGCGGGACAGAGGACGAGCAGTACTTC CASSIEIGGTEDEQYF
TRBJ2-3 TRBV10-1 - TRBD2 TGCGCCAGCAGTGATGGACTAGCGGGTCTGGCAGATACGCAGTATTTT CASSDGLAGLADTQYF
TRBJ1-1 TRBV5-1 - - TGCGCCAGCAGCTTGGCTAGGGGGAGCGGCACTGAAGCTTTCTTT CASSLARGSGTEAFF
TRBJ2-7 TRBV27 - - TGTGCCAGCAGACCGACAGGTACCTACGAGCAGTACTTC CASRPTGTYEQYF
TRBJ2-5 TRBV7-9 - TRBD2 TGTGCCAGCAGCTTAAGCGGGAGGGCCTTATACCAAGAGACCCAGTACTTC CASSLSGRALYQETQYF
TRBJ2-1 TRBV18 - - TGTGCCAGCTCACCGCCTGCCAGCTCCTACAATGAGCAGTTCTTC CASSPPASSYNEQFF
TRBJ1-3 TRBV11-2 few TRBD1 TGTGCCAGCACACAGGGGTCATCTGGAAACACCATATATTTT CASTQGSSGNTIYF
TRBJ1-5 TRBV6-5 - TRBD1 TGTGCCGGAAGCGAGCCGGGACAGCGGAATCAGCCCCAGCATTTT CAGSEPGQRNQPQHF
TRBJ1-4 TRBV6-5 - - TGTGCCAGCAGGCCAGGGACTAATGAAAAACTGTTTTTT CASRPGTNEKLFF
TRBJ1-2 TRBV28 once - TGTGCCAGCAGGTCCACAGGGCGCGGTGGCTACACCTTC CASRSTGRGGYTF
TRBJ2-2 TRBV27 - - TGTGCCAGCAGACCCACAGGGAACACCGGGGAGCTGTTTTTT CASRPTGNTGELFF
TRBJ2-5 TRBV5-4 once - TGTGCCAGCAGCGCCCCCAAGGGGGTGGACGAGACCCAGTACTTC CASSAPKGVDETQYF
TRBJ2-1 TRBV6-5 - - TGTGCCAGCAGTTACTCCCTAGCGACCTACAATGAGCAGTTCTTC CASSYSLATYNEQFF
TRBJ1-1 TRBV9 - TRBD1 TGTGCCAGCAGCCCCCAGGACAGGACGGAAGCTTTCTTT CASSPQDRTEAFF
TRBJ1-6 TRBV30 - TRBD1 TGTGCCTGGAGTTTGACAGGGGCGGGAACACCCCTCCACTTT CAWSLTGAGTPLHF
TRBJ1-4 TRBV28 - TRBD1 TGTGCCAGCAGTTTAAGTGCAGGGGGCGTGGAAAAACTGTTTTTT CASSLSAGGVEKLFF